This TCR beta chain comes out of a study of T cell responses to AZD1222 COVID-19 vaccine. Study-level results: Without day 14 samples, only post-peak T cell repertoires were studied. Increased Spike-specific TCR breadth and depth were observed after two AZD1222 doses. White British people made up most donors, females outnumbered males, and clonal diversity was possibly underestimated.

Only in-frame clones appear in the TCRdb table, and some are missing; sequencing was by immunoSEQ multiplex PCR. The data contain about 34,000 clones, roughly 74% of them singletons. This clone was recorded once. What it binds is not known. In germline, CDR1 is PRHDT, CDR2 FYEKMQ (reference sequence). The CDR3 sequence is 12 residues long. Trimming took 5 bases from V and 7 from J, leaving 8 bases between them. Sequenced material: peripheral blood, taken 28 days after the second AZD1222 dose. The V gene is TRBV13, the J gene TRBJ2-2; D ambiguous. The TCR sequence derives from an adult who received the AZD1222 COVID-19 vaccine. CDR3 in DNA: TGTGCCAGCAGCCCCATCTACGGGGAGCTGTTTTTT. It yields the protein CASSPIYGELFF.